A single TCR beta chain is shown here with its context. Its antigen is undetermined. This PCR relied on a set of 60 Vbeta primers and 13 Jbeta primers. Clones were read by immunoSEQ multiplex PCR, and TCRdb kept only the in-frame ones, dropping some. The sample yields about 130,000 clones, over 75% seen once. Germline values: CDR1 SGHTA, CDR2 FQGNSA. With 2 bases clipped from V and 5 bases from J, the junction kept 3 bases outside the gene matches. The CDR3 length is 14 residues. The data stem from a study of cytomegalovirus exposure and HLA in healthy donors. Study-wide results and caveats: Available immune exposure information covered CMV serostatus only. It was reported that TCR beta sequences correctly inferred the HLA-A and HLA-B alleles for most subjects. Trimming of TCR beta V- and J-genes showed a link, identified in a later analysis, to a missense DCLRE1C variant. It was about 150 TCR beta chains that were listed as cytomegalovirus-associated.

The TCR sequence derives from a boy aged 5-17 years in good health and CMV-seronegative. The sample comprised PBMCs. The chain combines TRBV7-2 with TRBJ2-1; 7 positions agree with TRBD1. This CDR3 reads CASSLITGDNEQFF. In nucleotides, the CDR3 is TGTGCCAGCAGCTTAATAACAGGGGACAATGAGCAGTTCTTC.